The rows below give T cell receptor beta chains drawn from one sample of a study of CD8+CD57+ T cells in acquired aplastic anemia. TCRdb reanalysed the reads using MiXCR and keeps one entry per CDR3 protein. Among 200,000 to 250,000 distinct CDR3 sequences listed, roughly 35% were seen once. Sequences were obtained from sorted CD4+, CD8+, or CD8+CD57+ T cells (not recorded which) from PBMCs. These receptors were taken from a human donor in good health, serving as a control. Both conserved end residues are part of each CDR3. The order of the fields is clone size, J gene, V gene, D gene, CDR3 DNA, CDR3 protein. The D gene is left open where the match is weak. Size values are once, few and many counts, or a class for expanded clones, and some rows have none.

many,TRBJ1-2,TRBV5-1,-,TGCGCCAGTCGCCCCCAACAGGGACTCAACTATGGCTACACCTTC,CASRPQQGLNYGYTF
-,TRBJ2-7,TRBV9,TRBD1,TGTGCCAGCAGCGACAAAGCCCTGGGGACAGGGGGCTCCTACGAGCAGTACTTC,CASSDKALGTGGSYEQYF
few,TRBJ2-7,TRBV4-1,TRBD1,TGCGCCAGCAGCCAACCATCAGGCCGGGACAGGGAACACGAGCAGTACTTC,CASSQPSGRDREHEQYF
many,TRBJ2-7,TRBV12-3/TRBV12-4,TRBD2,TGTGCCAGCAGTTTCGGACTAGCGGGAGGGTACGAGCAGTACTTC,CASSFGLAGGYEQYF
few,TRBJ2-1,TRBV20-1,-,TGCAGTGCGTCCAATGAGCAGTTCTTC,CSASNEQFF
many,TRBJ1-1,TRBV5-1,-,TGCGCCAGCAGCCCGACTACGGGTGAAGCTTTCTTT,CASSPTTGEAFF
-,TRBJ1-1,TRBV12-3/TRBV12-4,TRBD1,TGTGCCAGCAGCCCAGGGGGGGGGCTCGGCGCTGAAGCTTTCTTT,CASSPGGGLGAEAFF
medium-sized,TRBJ1-2,TRBV25-1,-,TGTGCCAGCATCGTCGGCCGACAACCATATGGCTACACCTTC,CASIVGRQPYGYTF
-,TRBJ1-2,TRBV9,-,TGTGCCAGCAGCCCGGTCTTAGTGATAAACGGCTACACCTTC,CASSPVLVINGYTF
-,TRBJ2-1,TRBV5-5,TRBD2,TGTGCCAGCAGCTTGGAGGGACTAGCGTCCTACAATGAGCAGTTCTTC,CASSLEGLASYNEQFF
many,TRBJ1-2,TRBV24-1,-,TGTGCCACCAGTGATTCAGGCCGCAACTATGGCTACACCTTC,CATSDSGRNYGYTF
-,TRBJ1-4,TRBV5-1,-,TGCGCCAGCAGCTTGGGGGGTGGCGAACTGTTTTTT,CASSLGGGELFF
many,TRBJ2-7,TRBV12-3/TRBV12-4,TRBD1,TGTGCCAGCAGTTACCCGGACAGGTTCCAGGAGCAGTACTTC,CASSYPDRFQEQYF
-,TRBJ2-1,TRBV25-1,TRBD2,TGTGCCAGCAGTTACTTACGAGGGACTAGCGGAGACAATGAGCAGTTCTTC,CASSYLRGTSGDNEQFF
few,TRBJ2-4,TRBV4-1,-,TGCGCCAGCAGCCAAGAAGCTGGGCGGGGTGCAACCAAAAACATTCAGTACTTC,CASSQEAGRGATKNIQYF
many,TRBJ1-1,TRBV15,-,TGTGCCACCAGCAGAGGACTCGGGCCACCCGGCACTGAAGCTTTCTTT,CATSRGLGPPGTEAFF